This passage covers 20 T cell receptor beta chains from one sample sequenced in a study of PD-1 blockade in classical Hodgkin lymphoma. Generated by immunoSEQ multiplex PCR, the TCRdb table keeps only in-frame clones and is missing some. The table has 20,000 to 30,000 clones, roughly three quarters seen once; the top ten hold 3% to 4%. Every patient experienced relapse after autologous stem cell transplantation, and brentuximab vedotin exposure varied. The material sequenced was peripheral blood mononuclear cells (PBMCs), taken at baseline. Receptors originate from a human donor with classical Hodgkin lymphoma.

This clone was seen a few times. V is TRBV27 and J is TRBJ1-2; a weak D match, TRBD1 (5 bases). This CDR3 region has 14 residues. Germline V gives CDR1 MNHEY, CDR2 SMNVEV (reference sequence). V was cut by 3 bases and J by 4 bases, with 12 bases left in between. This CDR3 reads CASSFMGPLYGYTF. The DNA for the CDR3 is TGTGCCAGCAGTTTTATGGGGCCCCTCTATGGCTACACCTTC.

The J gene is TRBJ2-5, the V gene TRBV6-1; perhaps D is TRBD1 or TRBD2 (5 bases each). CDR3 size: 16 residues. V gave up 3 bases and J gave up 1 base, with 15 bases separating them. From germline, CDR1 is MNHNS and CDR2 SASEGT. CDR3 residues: CASSERYPGLQETQYF. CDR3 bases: TGTGCCAGCAGTGAGCGTTACCCGGGGCTCCAAGAGACCCAGTACTTC.

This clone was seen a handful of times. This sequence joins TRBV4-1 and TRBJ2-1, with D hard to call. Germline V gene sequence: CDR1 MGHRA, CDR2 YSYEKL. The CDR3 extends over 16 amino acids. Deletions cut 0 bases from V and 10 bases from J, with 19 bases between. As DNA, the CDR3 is TGCGCCAGCAGCCAAGAAGGAGATCCCATAGCAGAGGAGCAGTTCTTC. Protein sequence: CASSQEGDPIAEEQFF.

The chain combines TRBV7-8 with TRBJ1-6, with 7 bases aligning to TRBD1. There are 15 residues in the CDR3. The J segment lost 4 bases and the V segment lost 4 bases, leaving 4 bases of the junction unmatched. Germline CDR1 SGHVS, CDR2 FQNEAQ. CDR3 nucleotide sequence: TGTGCCAGCAGCTCTAGACAGGGTTATAATTCACCCCTCCACTTT. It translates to CASSSRQGYNSPLHF.

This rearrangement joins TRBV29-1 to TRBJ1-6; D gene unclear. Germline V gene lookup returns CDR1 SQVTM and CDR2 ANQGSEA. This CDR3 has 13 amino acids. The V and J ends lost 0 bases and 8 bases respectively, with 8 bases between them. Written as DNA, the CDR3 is TGCAGCGTTGAAGAATCGAGGGATTCACCCCTCCACTTT. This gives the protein CSVEESRDSPLHF. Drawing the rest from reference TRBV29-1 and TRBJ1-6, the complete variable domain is SAVISQKPSRDICQRGTSLTIQCQVDSQVTMMFWYRQQPGQSLTLIATANQGSEATYESGFVIDKFPISRPNLTFSTLTVSNMSPEDSSIYLCSVEESRDSPLHFGNGTRLTVT.

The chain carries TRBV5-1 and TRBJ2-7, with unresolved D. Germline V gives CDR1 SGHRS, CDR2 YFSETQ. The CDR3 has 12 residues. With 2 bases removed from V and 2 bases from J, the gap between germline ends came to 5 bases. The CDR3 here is CASSLTPYEQYF. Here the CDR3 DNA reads TGCGCCAGCAGCTTAACCCCCTACGAGCAGTACTTC.

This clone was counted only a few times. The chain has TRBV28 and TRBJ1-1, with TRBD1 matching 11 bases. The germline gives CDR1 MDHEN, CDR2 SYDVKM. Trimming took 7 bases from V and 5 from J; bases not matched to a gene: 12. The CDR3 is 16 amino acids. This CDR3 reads CASIIRRTGGRTEAFF. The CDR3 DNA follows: TGTGCCAGCATTATACGTAGGACAGGGGGCCGTACTGAAGCTTTCTTT.

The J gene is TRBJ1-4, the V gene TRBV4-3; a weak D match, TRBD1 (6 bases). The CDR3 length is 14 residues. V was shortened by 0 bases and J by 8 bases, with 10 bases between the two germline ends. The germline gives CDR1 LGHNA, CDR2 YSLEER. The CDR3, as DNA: TGCGCCAGCAGCCAAGAGAGGGGACAAGAAAAACTGTTTTTT. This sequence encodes CASSQERGQEKLFF.

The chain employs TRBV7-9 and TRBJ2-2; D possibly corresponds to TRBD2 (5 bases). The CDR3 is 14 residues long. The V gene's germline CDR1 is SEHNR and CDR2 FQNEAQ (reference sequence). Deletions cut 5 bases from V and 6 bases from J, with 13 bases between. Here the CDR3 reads CASSPRRGPGELFF. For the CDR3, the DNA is TGTGCCAGCAGCCCCCGCCGAGGGCCCGGGGAGCTGTTTTTT. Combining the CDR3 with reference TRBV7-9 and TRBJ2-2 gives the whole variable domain DTGVSQNPRHKITKRGQNVTFRCDPISEHNRLYWYRQTLGQGPEFLTYFQNEAQLEKSRLLSDRFSAERPKGSFSTLEIQRTEQGDSAMYLCASSPRRGPGELFFGEGSRLTVL.

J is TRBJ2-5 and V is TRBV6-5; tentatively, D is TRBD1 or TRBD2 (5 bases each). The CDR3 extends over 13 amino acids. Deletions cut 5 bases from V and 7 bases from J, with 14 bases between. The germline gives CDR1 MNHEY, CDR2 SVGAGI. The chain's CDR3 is CASSPDSRGTQYF. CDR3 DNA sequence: TGTGCCAGCAGTCCCGATTCGAGGGGGACCCAGTACTTC.

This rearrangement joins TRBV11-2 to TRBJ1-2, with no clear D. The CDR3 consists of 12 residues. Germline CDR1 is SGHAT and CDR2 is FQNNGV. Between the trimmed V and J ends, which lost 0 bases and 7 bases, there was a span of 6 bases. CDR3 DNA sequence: TGTGCCAGCAGCTTAGATGAGAGTGGCTACACCTTC. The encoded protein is CASSLDESGYTF.

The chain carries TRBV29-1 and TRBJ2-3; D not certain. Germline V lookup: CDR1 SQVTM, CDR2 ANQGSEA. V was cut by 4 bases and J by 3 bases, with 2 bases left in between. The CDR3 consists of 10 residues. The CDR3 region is CSVGTDTQYF. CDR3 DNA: TGCAGCGTTGGGACAGATACGCAGTATTTT.

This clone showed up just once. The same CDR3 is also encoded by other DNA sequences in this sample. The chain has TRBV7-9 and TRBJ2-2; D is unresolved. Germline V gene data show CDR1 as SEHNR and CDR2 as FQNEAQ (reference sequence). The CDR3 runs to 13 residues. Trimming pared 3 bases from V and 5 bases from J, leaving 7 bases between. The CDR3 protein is CASSLGGTGELFF. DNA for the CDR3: TGTGCCAGCAGCTTGGGTGGTACCGGGGAGCTGTTTTTT.

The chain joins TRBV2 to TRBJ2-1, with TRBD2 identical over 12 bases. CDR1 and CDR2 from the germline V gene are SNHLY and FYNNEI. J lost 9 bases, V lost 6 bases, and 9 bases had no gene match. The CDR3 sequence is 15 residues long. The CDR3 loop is CASSSSGGEVFEQFF. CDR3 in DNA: TGTGCCAGCAGCTCTAGCGGGGGGGAAGTGTTTGAGCAGTTCTTC.

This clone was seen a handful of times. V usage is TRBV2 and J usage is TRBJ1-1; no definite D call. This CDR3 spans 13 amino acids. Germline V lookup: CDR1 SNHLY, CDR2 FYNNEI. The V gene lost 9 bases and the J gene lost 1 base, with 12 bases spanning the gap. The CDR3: CASTTERNTEAFF. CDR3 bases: TGTGCCAGTACTACGGAGAGGAACACTGAAGCTTTCTTT.

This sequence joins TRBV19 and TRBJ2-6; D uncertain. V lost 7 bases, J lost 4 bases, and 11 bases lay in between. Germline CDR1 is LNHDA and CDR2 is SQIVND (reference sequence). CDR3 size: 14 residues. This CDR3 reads CASTFHQGANVLTF. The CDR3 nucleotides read TGTGCCAGTACCTTCCACCAGGGGGCCAACGTCCTGACTTTC.

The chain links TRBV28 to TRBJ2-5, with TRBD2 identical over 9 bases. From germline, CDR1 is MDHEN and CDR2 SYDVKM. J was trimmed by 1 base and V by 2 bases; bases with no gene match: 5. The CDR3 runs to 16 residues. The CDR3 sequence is CASSLILAGIQETQYF. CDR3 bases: TGTGCCAGCAGTTTAATCCTAGCGGGGATCCAAGAGACCCAGTACTTC.

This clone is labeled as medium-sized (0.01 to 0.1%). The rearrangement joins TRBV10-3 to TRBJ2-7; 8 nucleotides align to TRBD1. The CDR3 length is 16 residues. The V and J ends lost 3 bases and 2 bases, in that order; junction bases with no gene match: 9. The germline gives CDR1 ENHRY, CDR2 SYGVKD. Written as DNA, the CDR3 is TGTGCCATCAGTGAAAAAAGGACAGGGCCCACCTACGAGCAGTACTTC. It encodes CAISEKRTGPTYEQYF.

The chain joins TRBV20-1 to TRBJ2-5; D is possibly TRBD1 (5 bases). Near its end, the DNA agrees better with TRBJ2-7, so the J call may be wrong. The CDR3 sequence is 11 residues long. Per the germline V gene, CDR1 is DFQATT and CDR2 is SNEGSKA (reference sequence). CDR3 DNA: TGCAGTGCTAGAGAAGGGGACGAGCAGTACTTC. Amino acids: CSAREGDEQYF.

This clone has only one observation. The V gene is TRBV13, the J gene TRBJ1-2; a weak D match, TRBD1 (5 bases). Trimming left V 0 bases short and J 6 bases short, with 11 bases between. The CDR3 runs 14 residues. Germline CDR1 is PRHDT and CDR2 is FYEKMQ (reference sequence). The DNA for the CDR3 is TGTGCCAGCAGCTTAGGTGAAGGGGATGATGGCTACACCTTC. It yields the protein CASSLGEGDDGYTF.